The 16 T cell receptor beta chains listed next were all sequenced from one sample in a study of blood T cells in healthy people across ages. PCR was performed a second time for roughly 7 to 11 cycles using a sample-barcoded 5' primer and a J-beta primer mix. TCRdb fed the 5' RACE reads into MiXCR, producing one record per CDR3 protein. Of about 1.4 million distinct CDR3 sequences listed, almost 60% are singletons. The sample taken for sequencing was blood. The receptors derive from a man aged 18 to 35 in good health.

The chain joins TRBV9 to TRBJ2-1, with D perhaps matching TRBD1 or TRBD2 (5 bases each). V lost 0 bases and J 9 bases, leaving 10 bases between the germline ends. This CDR3 comprises 13 residues. Germline V gene sequence: CDR1 SGDLS, CDR2 YYNGEE. The CDR3 spells CASSVGSGREQFF. The DNA of the CDR3 is TGTGCCAGCAGCGTAGGGTCGGGACGTGAGCAGTTCTTC.

This clonotype was observed a single time. The chain links TRBV4-2 to TRBJ2-7; 7 nucleotides line up with TRBD2. The germline V gene has CDR1 LGHNA and CDR2 YNFKEQ. V shed 4 bases and J 2 bases; nucleotides not matched to a gene: 14. The length of the CDR3 is 17 residues. The CDR3 loop reads CASSPSSGTSAAYEQYF. The CDR3 DNA reads TGTGCCAGCAGCCCGTCCTCCGGTACTAGCGCCGCCTACGAGCAGTACTTC.

The genes are TRBV7-2 and TRBJ1-5; TRBD1 matches 7 bases. Germline lookup yields CDR1 SGHTA and CDR2 FQGNSA. J gave up 8 bases and V 3 bases, and 1 base lay outside the gene matches. The CDR3 spans 12 residues. The CDR3 sequence is CASSFDREPQHF. Here the CDR3 DNA reads TGTGCCAGCAGCTTCGACAGGGAGCCCCAGCATTTT.

Only a few counts were recorded for this clonotype. This rearrangement joins TRBV6-2 or TRBV6-3 to TRBJ2-7; no clear D. The CDR3 spans 12 residues. The ends were cut back, 5 bases at V and 5 bases at J, with 10 bases in the middle. Germline V lookup: CDR1 MNHEY, CDR2 SVGEGT. CDR3 coding DNA: TGTGCCAGCAGTCCCGATCACGACGAGCAGTACTTC. Translating gives CASSPDHDEQYF.

V gene TRBV4-1 combines with J gene TRBJ2-7; the match to TRBD1 covers 7 bases. The CDR3 is made up of 14 amino acids. Germline V gives CDR1 MGHRA, CDR2 YSYEKL. Trimming at V came to 5 bases and at J to 2 bases, leaving 6 bases not matched to a gene. The CDR3 is CASSARDSTYEQYF. CDR3 DNA: TGCGCCAGCAGCGCCCGGGACAGCACCTACGAGCAGTACTTC.

This rearrangement joins TRBV29-1 to TRBJ1-5; 11 bases line up with TRBD1. From germline, CDR1 is SQVTM and CDR2 ANQGSEA. CDR3 length: 14 amino acids. With 6 bases clipped from V and 3 bases from J, the junction kept 4 bases outside the gene matches. The CDR3 loop reads CSVKGQGDNQPQHF. The DNA of the CDR3 is TGCAGCGTAAAGGGACAGGGGGACAATCAGCCCCAGCATTTT.

The gene calls are TRBV7-2 and TRBJ2-5; 8 bases are shared with TRBD2. Germline V gene data show CDR1 as SGHTA and CDR2 as FQGNSA. This CDR3 contains 16 residues. V lost 4 bases and J lost 3; bases outside the gene matches: 10. CDR3 region: CASSSGLAAVEETQYF. The CDR3 coding sequence is TGTGCCAGCAGCTCCGGACTAGCCGCGGTAGAAGAGACCCAGTACTTC.

A few counts support this clonotype. The chain recombines TRBV29-1 with TRBJ1-2, with 7 positions matching TRBD1. With V trimmed by 7 bases and J by 4 bases, 6 bases remained unmatched. Germline CDR1 and CDR2: SQVTM and ANQGSEA. This CDR3 comprises 12 residues. The CDR3 here is CSAGDRSYGYTF. The CDR3 DNA is TGCAGCGCTGGGGACAGATCCTATGGCTACACCTTC.

This chain joins TRBV2 and TRBJ2-3; D is perhaps TRBD2 (6 bases). Between the trimmed V and J ends, which lost 7 bases and 3 bases, there was a span of 11 bases. CDR3 length: 13 residues. Germline CDR1 is SNHLY and CDR2 is FYNNEI. CDR3 DNA: TGTGCCAGCAACTCGGGGGTGACAGATACGCAGTATTTT. It translates to CASNSGVTDTQYF. The whole variable domain, filled in from reference TRBV2 and TRBJ2-3, reads EPEVTQTPSHQVTQMGQEVILRCVPISNHLYFYWYRQILGQKVEFLVSFYNNEISEKSEIFDDQFSVERPDGSNFTLKIRSTKLEDSAMYFCASNSGVTDTQYFGPGTRLTVL.

The genes are TRBV20-1 and TRBJ2-3, with a possible D match to TRBD2 (5 bases). Germline CDR1 is DFQATT and CDR2 is SNEGSKA (reference sequence). V dropped 5 bases and J dropped 5 bases, with 11 bases sitting between them. The CDR3 length is 12 residues. The CDR3 region is CSAPAGVDTQYF. The CDR3 DNA follows: TGCAGTGCTCCCGCGGGCGTAGATACGCAGTATTTT.

This chain links TRBV9 with TRBJ2-4, with TRBD2 matching 7 bases. The CDR3 contains 13 residues. The junction had 8 bases not matched to a gene; V was cut back by 1 base and J by 13 bases. CDR1 SGDLS and CDR2 YYNGEE come from the germline V gene. For the CDR3, the DNA is TGTGCCAGCAGCGTACGGGAGGATATGGAGCAGTACTTC. This codes for CASSVREDMEQYF. Full variable domain (missing parts from reference TRBV9 and TRBJ2-4): DSGVTQTPKHLITATGQRVTLRCSPRSGDLSVYWYQQSLDQGLQFLIQYYNGEERAKGNILERFSAQQFPDLHSELNLSSLELGDSALYFCASSVREDMEQYFGAGTRLSVL.

The CDR3 loop is CASSQEDTGGYEKLFF. The CDR3 coding sequence is TGCGCCAGCAGCCAAGAAGATACAGGGGGGTATGAAAAACTGTTTTTT. The chain recombines TRBV4-3 with TRBJ1-4; 8 positions match TRBD1. V was pared by 0 bases and J by 6 bases, with 6 bases of the junction left unmatched. The CDR3 runs to 16 residues. CDR1 and CDR2 (germline): LGHNA, YSLEER.

This clonotype was detected a few times. The V call is TRBV20-1, the J call TRBJ1-5; no firm D call. CDR1 and CDR2 from the germline V gene are DFQATT and SNEGSKA (reference sequence). Trimming left V 3 bases short and J 6 bases short, with 12 bases between. The CDR3 is 13 amino acids. The CDR3 is CSARRAWGQPQHF. The DNA for the CDR3 is TGCAGTGCTAGGAGGGCCTGGGGTCAGCCCCAGCATTTT.

The chain employs TRBV20-1 and TRBJ1-2, with D possibly being TRBD1 (6 bases). Trimming removed 0 bases at V and 4 bases at J, with 21 bases between. The length of the CDR3 is 17 residues. The germline V gene has CDR1 DFQATT and CDR2 SNEGSKA (reference sequence). CDR3 DNA sequence: TGCAGTGCTAGAGATCGTGACAGGAGTCAACAGATCTATGGCTACACCTTC. Translation gives CSARDRDRSQQIYGYTF.

V is TRBV27 and J is TRBJ2-1; maybe TRBD1 (6 bases). Trimming shortened V by 5 bases and J by 10 bases, and 18 bases separated the two germline ends. The V gene's germline CDR1 is MNHEY and CDR2 SMNVEV (reference sequence). The CDR3 has 14 residues. This CDR3 is CASSIQGGWKEQFF. The CDR3, as DNA: TGTGCCAGCAGTATACAGGGTGGTTGGAAGGAGCAGTTCTTC.

This clonotype was counted a few times. The gene calls are TRBV14 and TRBJ2-1; D may be TRBD2 (5 bases). The CDR3 sequence is 13 residues long. V dropped 1 base and J dropped 10 bases, with 11 bases sitting between them. Germline CDR1 is SGHDN and CDR2 is FVKESK. CDR3 residues: CASSQASPGEQFF. For the CDR3, the DNA is TGTGCCAGCAGCCAAGCTAGCCCCGGGGAGCAGTTCTTC.